The present entry profiles one T cell receptor (beta chain) with its context. Its matching antigen is unknown. The entry originates in a study of monozygotic twins with inflammatory bowel disease. The V gene's germline CDR1 is MNHEY and CDR2 SVGEGT. This CDR3 spans 20 amino acids. UMIs were attached via template switching, each with a 6-nucleotide sample barcode. Reanalyzing the 5' RACE reads, TCRdb keeps one entry per CDR3 protein, without DNA. Its table records nearly 450,000 distinct CDR3 sequences. General study results and limits: Patient repertoire variability may have increased through differing immunosuppressive treatments.

The sample comprised blood. This sequence originates from a human donor with ulcerative colitis or Crohn's disease, or a healthy co-twin of an affected twin (not recorded which). The rearrangement joins TRBV6-2 or TRBV6-3 to TRBJ1-1; the TCRdb call, TRBD1, lacks DNA for checking. CDR3 protein: CASSYSIIPTEKDRDTEAFF.